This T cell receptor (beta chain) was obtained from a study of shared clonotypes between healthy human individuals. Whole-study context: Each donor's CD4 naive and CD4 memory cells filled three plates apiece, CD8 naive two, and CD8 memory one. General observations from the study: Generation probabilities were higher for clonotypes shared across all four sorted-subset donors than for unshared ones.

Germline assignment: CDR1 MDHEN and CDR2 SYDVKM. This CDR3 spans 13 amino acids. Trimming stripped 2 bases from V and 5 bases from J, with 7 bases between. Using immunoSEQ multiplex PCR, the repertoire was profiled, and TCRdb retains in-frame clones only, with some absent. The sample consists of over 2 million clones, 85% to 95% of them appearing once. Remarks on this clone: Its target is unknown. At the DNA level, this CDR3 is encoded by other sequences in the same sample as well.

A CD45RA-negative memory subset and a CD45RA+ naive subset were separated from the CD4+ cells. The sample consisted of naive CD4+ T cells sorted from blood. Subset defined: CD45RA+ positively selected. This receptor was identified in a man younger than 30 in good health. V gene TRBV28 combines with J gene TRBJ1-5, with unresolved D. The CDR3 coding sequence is TGTGCCAGCAGTTTAGGACGGGATCAGCCCCAGCATTTT. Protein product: CASSLGRDQPQHF.